Below, one T cell receptor (beta chain) is given with its context. Profiled with immunoSEQ multiplex PCR; TCRdb holds only in-frame clones, not every one. The repertoire consists of roughly 2.6 million clones, with around 90% occurring once and the leading ten covering 0.14%. The data originate from a study of shared clonotypes between healthy human individuals. Participating donors were healthy, HIV-negative adults free of recent acute infections or vaccinations. A CD45RA+ naive subset and a CD45RA-negative memory subset were split from CD4+ cells. The germline V gene has CDR1 MGHRA and CDR2 YSYEKL. The CDR3 has 18 residues. Trimming took 4 bases from V and 2 from J; bases not matched to a gene: 12.

Sequenced material: naive CD4+ T cells sorted from blood. Subset of the sample: CD45RA+ positively selected. The chain couples TRBV4-1 to TRBJ2-5; 11 bases are shared with TRBD2. The sequence came from a man aged 18 to 35 in good health. The CDR3 DNA is TGCGCCAGCAGCCGGATAACCCTGACTAGCGGGAAACAAGAGACCCAGTACTTC. It specifies CASSRITLTSGKQETQYF.